What follows is one T cell receptor beta chain and its context. This sample is part of a study of control samples from healthy donors and cancer patients. Data came from immunoSEQ multiplex PCR; TCRdb stores just in-frame clones and leaves some out. The sample has around 23,000 clones; 85% are singletons. This CDR3 spans 15 amino acids. Trimming removed 2 bases at V and 0 bases at J, with 10 bases between. CDR1 is MGHRA, CDR2 YSYEKL, per germline. Sequencing input: PBMCs. The chain uses TRBV4-1 and TRBJ1-1; perhaps TRBD1 as D (6 bases). The receptor was isolated from a man in his sixties with head and neck cancer. The CDR3 DNA is TGCGCCAGCAGCCAACCCTGGACAGTGAACACTGAAGCTTTCTTT. Translating gives CASSQPWTVNTEAFF.